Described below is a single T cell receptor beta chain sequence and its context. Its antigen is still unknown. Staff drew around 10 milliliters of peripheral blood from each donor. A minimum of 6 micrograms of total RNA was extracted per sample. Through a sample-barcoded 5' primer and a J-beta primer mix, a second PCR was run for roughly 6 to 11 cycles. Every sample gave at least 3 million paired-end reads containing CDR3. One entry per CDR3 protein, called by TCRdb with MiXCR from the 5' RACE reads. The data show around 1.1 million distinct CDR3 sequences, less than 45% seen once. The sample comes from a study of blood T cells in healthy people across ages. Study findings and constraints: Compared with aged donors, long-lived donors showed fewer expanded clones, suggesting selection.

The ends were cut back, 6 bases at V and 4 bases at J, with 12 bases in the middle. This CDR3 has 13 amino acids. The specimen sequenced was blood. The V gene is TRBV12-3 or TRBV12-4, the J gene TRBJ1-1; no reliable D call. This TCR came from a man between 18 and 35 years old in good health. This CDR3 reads CASSLWRSTEAFF. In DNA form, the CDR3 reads TGTGCCAGCAGCCTGTGGCGGAGCACTGAAGCTTTCTTT.